This TCR beta chain was captured in a study of blood T cell repertoires in COVID-19. Study at large: COVID-19 samples, acute and convalescent, were from the United States, Italy and Spain. In each case, the material was cDNA or gDNA derived from T cells, B-cell-depleted T cells, or PBMCs.

In the original analysis: How many nucleated cells were present was estimated from reference gene primer amplification. Generated by immunoSEQ multiplex PCR, the TCRdb table keeps only in-frame clones and is missing some. The DNA gave D and trimming, while V, J and clone size come from that table. The repertoire consists of about 76,000 clones, with roughly 88% occurring once and the leading ten covering roughly 1%. The germline gives CDR1 MNHEY, CDR2 SMNVEV (reference sequence). Trimming took off 9 bases at V and 2 bases at J, with 13 bases between the two ends. The CDR3 is 13 amino acids. The sequenced sample was peripheral blood. The source of this sequence is a woman aged 45 to 65 in a cohort sampled during active COVID-19. This chain links TRBV27 with TRBJ1-2, with D unresolved. CDR3: CARVRGGNYGYTF. The CDR3 DNA follows: TGTGCCAGAGTTCGGGGAGGGAACTATGGCTACACCTTC.